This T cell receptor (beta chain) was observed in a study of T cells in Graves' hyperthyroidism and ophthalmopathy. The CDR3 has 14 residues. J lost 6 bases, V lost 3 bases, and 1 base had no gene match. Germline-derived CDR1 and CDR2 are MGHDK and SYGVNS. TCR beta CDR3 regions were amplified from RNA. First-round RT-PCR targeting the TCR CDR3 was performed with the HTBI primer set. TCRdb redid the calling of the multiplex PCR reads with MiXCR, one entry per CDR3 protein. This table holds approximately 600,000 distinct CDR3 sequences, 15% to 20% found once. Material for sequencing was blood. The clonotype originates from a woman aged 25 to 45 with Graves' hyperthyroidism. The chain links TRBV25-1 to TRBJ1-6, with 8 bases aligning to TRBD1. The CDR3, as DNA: TGTGCCAGCAGTGACGACAGGGGTAATTCACCCCTCCACTTT. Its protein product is CASSDDRGNSPLHF.